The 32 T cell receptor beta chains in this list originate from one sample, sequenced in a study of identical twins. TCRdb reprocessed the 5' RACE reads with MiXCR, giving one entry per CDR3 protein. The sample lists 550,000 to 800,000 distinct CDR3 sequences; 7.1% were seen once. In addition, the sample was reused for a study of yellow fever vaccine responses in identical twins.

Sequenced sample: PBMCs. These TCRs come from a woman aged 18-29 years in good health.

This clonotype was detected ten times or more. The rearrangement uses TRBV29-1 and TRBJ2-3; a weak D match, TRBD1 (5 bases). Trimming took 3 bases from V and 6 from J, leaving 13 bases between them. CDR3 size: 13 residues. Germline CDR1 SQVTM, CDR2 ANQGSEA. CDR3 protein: CSVDRGAGDTQYF. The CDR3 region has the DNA TGCAGCGTTGACCGTGGGGCTGGGGATACGCAGTATTTT.

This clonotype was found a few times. CDR3 residues: CASSEVAGLVNTGELFF. CDR3 coding DNA: TGCGCCAGCAGCGAAGTCGCGGGCTTAGTGAACACCGGGGAGCTGTTTTTT. The V gene is TRBV5-1, the J gene TRBJ2-2, with D possibly TRBD2 on 5 matching bases. CDR1 and CDR2 (germline): SGHRS, YFSETQ. The CDR3 has 17 residues. The V end lost 4 bases, the J end lost 1 base, and 17 bases lay between the germline ends.

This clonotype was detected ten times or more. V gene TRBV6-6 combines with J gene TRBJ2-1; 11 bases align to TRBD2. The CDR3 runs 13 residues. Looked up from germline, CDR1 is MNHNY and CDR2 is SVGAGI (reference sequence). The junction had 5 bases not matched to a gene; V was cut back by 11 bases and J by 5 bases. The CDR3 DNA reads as TGTGCCTCATCGACTAGCGGGAACAATGAGCAGTTCTTC. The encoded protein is CASSTSGNNEQFF.

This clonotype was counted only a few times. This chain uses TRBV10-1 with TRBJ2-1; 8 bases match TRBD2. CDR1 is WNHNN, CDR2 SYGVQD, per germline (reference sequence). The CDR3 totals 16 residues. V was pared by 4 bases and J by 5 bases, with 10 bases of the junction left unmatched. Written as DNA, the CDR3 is TGCGCCAGCAGTGCAAAGCGGGGGATACCGAACAATGAGCAGTTCTTC. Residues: CASSAKRGIPNNEQFF.

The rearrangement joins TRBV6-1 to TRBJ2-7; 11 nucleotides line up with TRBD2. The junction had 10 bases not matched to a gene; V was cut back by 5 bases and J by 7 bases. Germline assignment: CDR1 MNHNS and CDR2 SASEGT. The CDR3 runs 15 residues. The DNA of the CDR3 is TGTGCCAGCAGTACCATAGCGGGGGGGCCGGGTGAGCAGTACGTC. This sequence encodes CASSTIAGGPGEQYV.

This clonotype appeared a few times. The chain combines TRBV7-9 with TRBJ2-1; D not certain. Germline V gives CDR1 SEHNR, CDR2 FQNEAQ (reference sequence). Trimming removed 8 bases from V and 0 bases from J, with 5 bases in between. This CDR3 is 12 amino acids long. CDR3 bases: TGTGCCAGCCTGACCTCCTACAATGAGCAGTTCTTC. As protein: CASLTSYNEQFF.

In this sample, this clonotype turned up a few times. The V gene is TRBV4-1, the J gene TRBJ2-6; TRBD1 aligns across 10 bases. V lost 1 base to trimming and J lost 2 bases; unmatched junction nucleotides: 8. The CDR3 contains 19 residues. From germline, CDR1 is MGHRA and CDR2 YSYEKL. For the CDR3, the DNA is TGCGCCAGCAGCCAAGGATGGACAGGGGGGCTCGCTGGGGCCAACGTCCTGACTTTC. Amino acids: CASSQGWTGGLAGANVLTF.

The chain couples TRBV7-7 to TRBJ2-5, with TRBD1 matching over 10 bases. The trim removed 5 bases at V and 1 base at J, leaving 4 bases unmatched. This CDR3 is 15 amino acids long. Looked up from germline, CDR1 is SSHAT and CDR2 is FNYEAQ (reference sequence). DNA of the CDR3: TGTGCCAGCAGCGCCCGGGACAGGGGCCAAGAGACCCAGTACTTC. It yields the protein CASSARDRGQETQYF.

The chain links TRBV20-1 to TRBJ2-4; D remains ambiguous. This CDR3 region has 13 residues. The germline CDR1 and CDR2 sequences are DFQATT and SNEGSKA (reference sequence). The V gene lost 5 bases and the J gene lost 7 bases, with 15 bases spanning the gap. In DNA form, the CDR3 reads TGCAGTGCTTATGAACCTAGAGGCAACATTCAGTACTTC. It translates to CSAYEPRGNIQYF.

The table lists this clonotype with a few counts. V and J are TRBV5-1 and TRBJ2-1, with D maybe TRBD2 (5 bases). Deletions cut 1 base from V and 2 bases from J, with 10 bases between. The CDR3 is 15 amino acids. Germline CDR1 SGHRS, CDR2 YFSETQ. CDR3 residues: CASSLIREPYNEQFF. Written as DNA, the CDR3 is TGCGCCAGCAGCTTGATTAGGGAGCCCTACAATGAGCAGTTCTTC. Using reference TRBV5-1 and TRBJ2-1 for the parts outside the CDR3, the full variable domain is KAGVTQTPRYLIKTRGQQVTLSCSPISGHRSVSWYQQTPGQGLQFLFEYFSETQRNKGNFPGRFSGRQFSNSRSEMNVSTLELGDSALYLCASSLIREPYNEQFFGPGTRLTVL.

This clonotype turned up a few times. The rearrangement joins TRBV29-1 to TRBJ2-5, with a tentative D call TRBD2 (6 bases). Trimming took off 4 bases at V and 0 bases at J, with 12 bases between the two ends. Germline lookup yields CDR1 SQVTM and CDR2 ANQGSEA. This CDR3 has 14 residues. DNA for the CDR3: TGCAGCGTTGGCCCCGGGAGCCACCAAGAGACCCAGTACTTC. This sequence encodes CSVGPGSHQETQYF. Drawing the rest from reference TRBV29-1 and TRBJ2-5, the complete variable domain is SAVISQKPSRDICQRGTSLTIQCQVDSQVTMMFWYRQQPGQSLTLIATANQGSEATYESGFVIDKFPISRPNLTFSTLTVSNMSPEDSSIYLCSVGPGSHQETQYFGPGTRLLVL.

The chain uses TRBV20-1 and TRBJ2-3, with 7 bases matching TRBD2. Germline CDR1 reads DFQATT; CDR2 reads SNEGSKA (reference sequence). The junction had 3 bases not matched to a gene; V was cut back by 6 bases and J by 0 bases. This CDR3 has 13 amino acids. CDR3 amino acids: CSATSDSTDTQYF. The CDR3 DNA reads TGCAGTGCCACTAGCGATAGCACAGATACGCAGTATTTT.

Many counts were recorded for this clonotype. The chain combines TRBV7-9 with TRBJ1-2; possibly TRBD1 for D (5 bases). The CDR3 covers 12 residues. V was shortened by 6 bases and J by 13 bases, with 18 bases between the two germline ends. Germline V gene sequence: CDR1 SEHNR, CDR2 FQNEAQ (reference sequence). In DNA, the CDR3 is TGTGCCAGCAGGGACACCGGGCGTCCCTCCACCTTC. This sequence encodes CASRDTGRPSTF.

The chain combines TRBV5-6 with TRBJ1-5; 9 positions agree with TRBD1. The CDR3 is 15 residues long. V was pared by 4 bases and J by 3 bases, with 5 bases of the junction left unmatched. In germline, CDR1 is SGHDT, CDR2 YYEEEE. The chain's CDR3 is CASSLWTGANQPQHF. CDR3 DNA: TGTGCCAGCAGCCTTTGGACAGGGGCCAATCAGCCCCAGCATTTT.

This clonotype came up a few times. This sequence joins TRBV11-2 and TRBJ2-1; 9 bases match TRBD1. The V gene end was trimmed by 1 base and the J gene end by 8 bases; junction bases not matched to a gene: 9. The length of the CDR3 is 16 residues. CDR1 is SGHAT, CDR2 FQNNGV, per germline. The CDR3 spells CASSLGRTGASYEQFF. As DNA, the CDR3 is TGTGCCAGCAGCTTAGGCAGGACAGGGGCTTCGTATGAGCAGTTCTTC.

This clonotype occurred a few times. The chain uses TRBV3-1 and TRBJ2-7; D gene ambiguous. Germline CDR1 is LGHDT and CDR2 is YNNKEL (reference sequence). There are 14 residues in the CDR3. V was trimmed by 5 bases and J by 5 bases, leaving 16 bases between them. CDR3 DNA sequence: TGTGCCAGCAGCATCGGGCGAGGTTCCCACGAGCAGTACTTC. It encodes CASSIGRGSHEQYF.

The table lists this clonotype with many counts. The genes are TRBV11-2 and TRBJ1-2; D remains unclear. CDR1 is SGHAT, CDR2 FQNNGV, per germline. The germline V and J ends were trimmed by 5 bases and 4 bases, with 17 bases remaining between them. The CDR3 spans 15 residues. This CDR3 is CASSPTSTAIYGYTF. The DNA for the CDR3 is TGTGCCAGCAGCCCTACCTCTACAGCAATCTATGGCTACACCTTC. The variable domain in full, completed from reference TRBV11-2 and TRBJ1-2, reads EAGVAQSPRYKIIEKRQSVAFWCNPISGHATLYWYQQILGQGPKLLIQFQNNGVVDDSQLPKDRFSAERLKGVDSTLKIQPAKLEDSAVYLCASSPTSTAIYGYTFGSGTRLTVV.

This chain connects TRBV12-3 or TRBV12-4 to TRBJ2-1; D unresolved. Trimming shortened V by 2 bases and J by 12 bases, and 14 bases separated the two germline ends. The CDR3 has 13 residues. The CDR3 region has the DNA TGTGCCAGCAGTTTAATAGCCCCAGAGGCGCAGTTCTTC. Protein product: CASSLIAPEAQFF.

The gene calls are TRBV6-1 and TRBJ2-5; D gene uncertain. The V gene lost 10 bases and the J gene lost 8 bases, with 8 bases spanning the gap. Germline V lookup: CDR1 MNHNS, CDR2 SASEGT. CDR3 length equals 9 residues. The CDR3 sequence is CAKPVTQYF. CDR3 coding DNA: TGTGCCAAACCTGTCACCCAGTACTTC.

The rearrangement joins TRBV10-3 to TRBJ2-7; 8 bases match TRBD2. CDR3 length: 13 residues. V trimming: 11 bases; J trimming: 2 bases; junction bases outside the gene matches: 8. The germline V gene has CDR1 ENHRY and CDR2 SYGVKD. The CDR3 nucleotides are TGTGCCGCCCTAGCGGGTGGGACCTACGAGCAGTACTTC. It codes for CAALAGGTYEQYF.

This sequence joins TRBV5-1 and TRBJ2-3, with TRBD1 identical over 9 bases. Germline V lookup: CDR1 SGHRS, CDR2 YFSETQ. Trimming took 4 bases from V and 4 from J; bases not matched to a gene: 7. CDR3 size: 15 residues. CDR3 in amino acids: CASSAGTGSADTQYF. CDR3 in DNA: TGCGCCAGCAGCGCAGGGACAGGGAGTGCAGATACGCAGTATTTT. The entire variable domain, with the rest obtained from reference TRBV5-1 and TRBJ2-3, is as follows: KAGVTQTPRYLIKTRGQQVTLSCSPISGHRSVSWYQQTPGQGLQFLFEYFSETQRNKGNFPGRFSGRQFSNSRSEMNVSTLELGDSALYLCASSAGTGSADTQYFGPGTRLTVL.

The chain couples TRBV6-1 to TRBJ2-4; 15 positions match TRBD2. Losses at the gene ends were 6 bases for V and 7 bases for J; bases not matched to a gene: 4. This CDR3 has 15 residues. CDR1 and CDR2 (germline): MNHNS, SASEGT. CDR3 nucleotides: TGTGCCAGCAGACGGACTAGCGGGGGGGAGAACATTCAGTACTTC. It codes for CASRRTSGGENIQYF.

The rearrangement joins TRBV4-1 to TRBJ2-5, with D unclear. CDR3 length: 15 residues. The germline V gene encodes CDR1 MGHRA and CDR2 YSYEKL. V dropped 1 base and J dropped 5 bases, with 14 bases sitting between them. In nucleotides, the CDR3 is TGCGCCAGCAGCCAAGTGGGTAAGGGCGTGGAGACCCAGTACTTC. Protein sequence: CASSQVGKGVETQYF.

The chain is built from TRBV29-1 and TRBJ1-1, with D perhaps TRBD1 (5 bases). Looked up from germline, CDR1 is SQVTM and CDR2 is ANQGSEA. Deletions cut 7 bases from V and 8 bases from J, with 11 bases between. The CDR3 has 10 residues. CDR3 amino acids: CSGGQAEAFF. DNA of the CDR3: TGCAGCGGAGGACAAGCCGAAGCTTTCTTT. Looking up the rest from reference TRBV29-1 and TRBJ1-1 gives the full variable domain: SAVISQKPSRDICQRGTSLTIQCQVDSQVTMMFWYRQQPGQSLTLIATANQGSEATYESGFVIDKFPISRPNLTFSTLTVSNMSPEDSSIYLCSGGQAEAFFGQGTRLTVV.

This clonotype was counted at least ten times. The CDR3 coding sequence is TGTGCCATCAGTGGTAGCGGGGGCAATGAGCAGTTCTTC. Its translation is CAISGSGGNEQFF. The gene calls are TRBV10-3 and TRBJ2-1; 9 bases align to TRBD2. The CDR3 loop spans 13 amino acids. Per germline, CDR1 ENHRY and CDR2 SYGVKD. V gave up 4 bases and J gave up 6 bases; unmatched junction bases: 1.

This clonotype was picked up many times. CDR3 in DNA: TGTGCCAGCAGCTGGACTAGCGGGGGTCCCTACAATGAGCAGTTCTTC. Encoded protein: CASSWTSGGPYNEQFF. This sequence joins TRBV7-9 and TRBJ2-1; 13 bases agree with TRBD2. This CDR3 region has 16 residues. V was clipped by 4 bases and J by 2 bases; unmatched bases: 2. Germline V lookup: CDR1 SEHNR, CDR2 FQNEAQ (reference sequence).

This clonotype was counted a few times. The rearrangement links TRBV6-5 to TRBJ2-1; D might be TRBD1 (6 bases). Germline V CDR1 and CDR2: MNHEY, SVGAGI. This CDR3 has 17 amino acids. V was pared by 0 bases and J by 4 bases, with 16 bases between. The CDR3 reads CASSYSGPGTPYNEQFF. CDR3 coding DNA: TGTGCCAGCAGTTACTCAGGCCCCGGGACACCTTACAATGAGCAGTTCTTC.

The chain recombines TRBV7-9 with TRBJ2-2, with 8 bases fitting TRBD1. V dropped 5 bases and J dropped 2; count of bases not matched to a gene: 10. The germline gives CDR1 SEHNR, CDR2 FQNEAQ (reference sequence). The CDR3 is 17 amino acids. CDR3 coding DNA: TGTGCCAGCAGCACCGACCCATCAGGGGGCAACACCGGGGAGCTGTTTTTT. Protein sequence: CASSTDPSGGNTGELFF.

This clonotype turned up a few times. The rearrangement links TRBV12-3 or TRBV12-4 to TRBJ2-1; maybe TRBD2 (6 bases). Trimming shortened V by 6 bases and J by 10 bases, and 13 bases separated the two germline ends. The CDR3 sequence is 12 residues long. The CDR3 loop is CASSHRLDEQFF. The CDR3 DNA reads TGTGCCAGCAGCCACCGACTAGACGAGCAGTTCTTC.

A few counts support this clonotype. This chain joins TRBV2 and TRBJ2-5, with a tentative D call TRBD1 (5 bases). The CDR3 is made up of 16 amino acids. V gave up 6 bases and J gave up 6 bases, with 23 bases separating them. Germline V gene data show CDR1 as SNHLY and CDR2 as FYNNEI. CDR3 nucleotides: TGTGCCAGCAGCGGCTCCCTTTCAGGGCTTGGGCAGACCCAGTACTTC. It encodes CASSGSLSGLGQTQYF.

In nucleotides, the CDR3 is TGTGCCAGCTCCGAACCGGGACAGGTCAATGAGCAGTTCTTC. Translation: CASSEPGQVNEQFF. The chain couples TRBV3-1 to TRBJ2-1, with 8 nucleotides matching TRBD1. From germline, CDR1 is LGHDT and CDR2 YNNKEL (reference sequence). Trimming at V came to 8 bases and at J to 6 bases, leaving 9 bases not matched to a gene. The CDR3 totals 14 residues.

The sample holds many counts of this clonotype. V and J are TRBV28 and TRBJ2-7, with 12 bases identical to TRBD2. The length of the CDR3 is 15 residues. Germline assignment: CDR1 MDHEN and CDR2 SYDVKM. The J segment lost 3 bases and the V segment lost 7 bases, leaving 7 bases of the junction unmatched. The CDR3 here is CASIRLAGESYEQYF. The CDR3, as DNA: TGTGCCAGCATCCGACTAGCGGGAGAGAGCTACGAGCAGTACTTC.